The 9 T cell receptor beta chains below come from one sample, sequenced in a study of blood T cell repertoires in COVID-19. TCRdb's copy holds only in-frame clones and misses some; the assay was immunoSEQ multiplex PCR. The top ten clones hold about 1.3% of a sample with approximately 110,000 clones, about 85% of them seen once. What was sequenced was peripheral blood. The receptors were sampled from a man aged 40-49 years with acute or convalescent COVID-19.

The V gene is TRBV6-6, the J gene TRBJ1-5; D unresolved. V lost 8 bases, J lost 3 bases, and 14 bases lay in between. The CDR3 is 14 amino acids. From germline, CDR1 is MNHNY and CDR2 SVGAGI (reference sequence). Here the CDR3 reads CASGTASFNQPQHF. DNA of the CDR3: TGTGCCAGCGGTACAGCATCTTTCAATCAGCCCCAGCATTTT.

The rearrangement joins TRBV4-2 to TRBJ1-2, with 8 bases lining up with TRBD1. After removal of 1 base from V and 4 bases from J, the junction contained 5 bases not matched to a gene. Looked up from germline, CDR1 is LGHNA and CDR2 is YNFKEQ. The CDR3 has 15 amino acids. CDR3 sequence (DNA): TGTGCCAGCAGCCAAGTTACAGGGGGTGTCTATGGCTACACCTTC. Protein product: CASSQVTGGVYGYTF.

CDR3: CASSPDMGGNEKLFF. In DNA, the CDR3 is TGCGCCAGCAGCCCCGACATGGGGGGAAATGAAAAACTGTTTTTT. The rearrangement links TRBV5-1 to TRBJ1-4; D possibly corresponds to TRBD1 (5 bases). The V end was cut by 4 bases, the J end by 5 bases, with 15 bases between. The germline CDR1 and CDR2 sequences are SGHRS and YFSETQ. There are 15 residues in the CDR3.

The chain links TRBV4-1 to TRBJ1-4, with D perhaps matching TRBD1 (5 bases). The CDR3 has 15 amino acids. Germline values: CDR1 MGHRA, CDR2 YSYEKL. The germline V and J ends were trimmed by 1 base and 7 bases, with 13 bases remaining between them. CDR3 coding DNA: TGCGCCAGCAGCCAAGGCAGGGCCCGTGGTGAAAAACTGTTTTTT. It codes for CASSQGRARGEKLFF.

This clone was picked up a small number of times. The chain employs TRBV3-1 (or the pseudogene TRBV3-2) and TRBJ1-6; TRBD1 matches at 8 bases. With V trimmed by 1 base and J by 9 bases, 14 bases remained unmatched. Per the germline V gene, CDR1 is LGHDT and CDR2 is YNNKEL (reference sequence). This CDR3 has 18 residues. CDR3 nucleotides: TGTGCCAGCAGCCAAGGCCCTAGTAGGACAGGGAAGGGTTCACCCCTCCACTTT. Its protein product is CASSQGPSRTGKGSPLHF.

The rearrangement uses TRBV30 and TRBJ1-4; 8 positions match TRBD1. The CDR3 length is 16 residues. With V trimmed by 2 bases and J by 4 bases, 9 bases remained unmatched. Germline values: CDR1 GTSNPN, CDR2 SVGIG (reference sequence). The CDR3 region has the DNA TGTGCCTGGAGTTTCTACCTGGACAGGGATAATGAAAAACTGTTTTTT. It specifies CAWSFYLDRDNEKLFF.

This clone was detected only a few times. V gene TRBV9 combines with J gene TRBJ2-3; D gene uncertain. The CDR3 extends over 13 amino acids. Germline CDR1 and CDR2: SGDLS and YYNGEE. V gave up 0 bases and J gave up 6 bases, with 8 bases separating them. The chain's CDR3 is CASSVGGEDTQYF. The CDR3, as DNA: TGTGCCAGCAGCGTAGGAGGAGAGGATACGCAGTATTTT.

This chain uses TRBV6-2 or TRBV6-3 with TRBJ2-1; D possibly corresponds to TRBD2 (5 bases). The CDR3 sequence is 15 residues long. The germline V gene has CDR1 MNHEY and CDR2 SVGEGT. V shed 2 bases and J shed 1 base, with 9 bases lying between them. The CDR3 nucleotides are TGTGCCAGCAGTTACGTTGGCGGGTCCTACAATGAGCAGTTCTTC. This translates into CASSYVGGSYNEQFF.

CDR3 sequence: CASSLSPPASGRGTDTQYF. The CDR3 region has the DNA TGTGCCAGCAGTTTATCCCCCCCAGCTAGCGGGAGAGGAACAGATACGCAGTATTTT. This chain links TRBV27 with TRBJ2-3; TRBD2 agrees at 10 bases. The CDR3 loop spans 19 amino acids. With 0 bases clipped from V and 3 bases from J, the junction kept 12 bases outside the gene matches. Per germline, CDR1 MNHEY and CDR2 SMNVEV (reference sequence).